These 22 T cell receptor beta chains came from one sample sequenced in a study of response to subunit inactivated influenza vaccine. TCRdb recomputed calls from the RT-PCR reads with MiXCR, one row per CDR3 protein. The sample consists of around 150,000 distinct CDR3 sequences, roughly a tenth of them appearing once. This specimen was non-naive T cells sorted from PBMCs, taken about 40 days after vaccination. The receptors were gathered from a man aged 50 to 60 who received an inactivated influenza vaccine.

This clonotype was found a few times. This CDR3 reads CASSLLLQGYNEQFF. For the CDR3, the DNA is TGTGCCAGCAGTTTACTCTTGCAGGGATACAATGAGCAGTTCTTC. The V gene is TRBV27, the J gene TRBJ2-1; possible D gene TRBD1, 5 bases. Trimming shortened V by 2 bases and J by 4 bases, and 12 bases separated the two germline ends. CDR1 is MNHEY, CDR2 SMNVEV, per germline (reference sequence). This CDR3 has 15 amino acids.

The chain is built from TRBV10-2 and TRBJ2-2; unclear D gene. The CDR3 has 14 amino acids. The V end lost 3 bases, the J end lost 3 bases, and 8 bases lay between the germline ends. The germline V gene has CDR1 WSHSY and CDR2 SAAADI. In DNA form, the CDR3 reads TGCGCCAGCAGTGACGGGCCGGACACCGGGGAGCTGTTTTTT. Translated: CASSDGPDTGELFF.

The chain links TRBV6-1 to TRBJ2-7, with 8 bases fitting TRBD1. There are 14 residues in the CDR3. CDR1 MNHNS and CDR2 SASEGT come from the germline V gene. V lost 4 bases to trimming and J lost 6 bases; unmatched junction nucleotides: 8. The CDR3 region has the DNA TGTGCCAGCAGTGCGACGGACAGGGTCCGCGAGCAGTACTTC. Residues: CASSATDRVREQYF.

Many counts were recorded for this clonotype. The CDR3 loop reads CASSLAGEDEQYF. In DNA, the CDR3 is TGTGCCAGCAGTTTAGCGGGGGAGGACGAGCAGTACTTC. This chain links TRBV12-3 or TRBV12-4 with TRBJ2-7, with D perhaps matching TRBD2 (6 bases). The CDR3 spans 13 residues. V dropped 0 bases and J dropped 5 bases, with 8 bases sitting between them.

This clonotype was recorded only once. This chain connects TRBV20-1 to TRBJ2-5; 7 bases fit TRBD2. Unmatched junction bases numbered 10, after V lost 7 bases and J lost 5 bases. The CDR3 covers 13 residues. CDR1 and CDR2 (germline): DFQATT, SNEGSKA (reference sequence). The CDR3 protein is CSVRDYPRETQYF. CDR3 bases: TGCAGTGTACGGGACTATCCCCGTGAGACCCAGTACTTC.

This clonotype was seen a few times. This CDR3 is CSAALGRMNTEAFF. CDR3 bases: TGCAGTGCTGCCCTAGGCAGGATGAACACTGAAGCTTTCTTT. The chain recombines TRBV20-1 with TRBJ1-1, with D hard to call. The V end lost 5 bases, the J end lost 0 bases, and 13 bases lay between the germline ends. Per germline, CDR1 DFQATT and CDR2 SNEGSKA (reference sequence). The CDR3 length is 14 residues.

The sample holds many counts of this clonotype. This CDR3 reads CASSFGTSGVYEQYF. Here the CDR3 DNA reads TGCGCCAGCAGCTTCGGGACTAGCGGGGTCTACGAGCAGTACTTC. The chain couples TRBV5-1 to TRBJ2-7, with 13 bases fitting TRBD2. This CDR3 contains 15 residues. Unmatched junction bases numbered 2, after V lost 2 bases and J lost 3 bases. In germline, CDR1 is SGHRS, CDR2 YFSETQ.

This clonotype was recorded at least ten times. The chain employs TRBV5-5 and TRBJ2-2, with 11 positions matching TRBD1. V dropped 4 bases and J dropped 5; count of bases not matched to a gene: 10. Germline V CDR1 and CDR2: SGHKS, YYEKEE (reference sequence). The CDR3 covers 17 residues. The CDR3 region is CASSGGQGARVTGELFF. The DNA for the CDR3 is TGTGCCAGCAGCGGAGGACAGGGGGCGAGGGTTACCGGGGAGCTGTTTTTT.

This chain uses TRBV20-1 with TRBJ1-5; 8 nucleotides agree with TRBD1. From germline, CDR1 is DFQATT and CDR2 SNEGSKA (reference sequence). CDR3 length: 17 amino acids. V lost 3 bases and J lost 0; bases outside the gene matches: 10. CDR3 in amino acids: CSASPHRGFGSNQPQHF. The CDR3 DNA is TGCAGTGCTAGCCCACACAGGGGGTTCGGTAGCAATCAGCCCCAGCATTTT.

This clonotype has more than one count but fewer than ten. This sequence joins TRBV6-1 and TRBJ1-2, with D hard to call. Trimming took 8 bases from V and 4 from J, leaving 11 bases between them. From germline, CDR1 is MNHNS and CDR2 SASEGT. The CDR3 covers 12 residues. The CDR3 bases are TGTGCCAGCGGACGGCCAATCTATGGCTACACCTTC. Its translation: CASGRPIYGYTF.

This clonotype turned up a few times. The chain uses TRBV12-3 or TRBV12-4 and TRBJ2-1, with D maybe TRBD1 (6 bases). Trimming stripped 6 bases from V and 6 bases from J, with 12 bases between. The CDR3 is 13 residues long. The CDR3 DNA reads TGTGCCAGCAGCCCGGACAGTGCCAATGAGCAGTTCTTC. Amino acid sequence: CASSPDSANEQFF.

This clonotype appeared a few times. This chain uses TRBV15 with TRBJ2-1; 8 bases match TRBD2. The V gene end was trimmed by 0 bases and the J gene end by 9 bases; junction bases not matched to a gene: 10. The CDR3 covers 16 residues. CDR1 is LNHNV, CDR2 YYDKDF, per germline (reference sequence). The CDR3 is CATSRDREGYGGEQFF. The DNA for the CDR3 is TGTGCCACCAGCAGAGATCGGGAGGGATACGGGGGTGAGCAGTTCTTC.

This clonotype was recorded a few times. J is TRBJ1-3 and V is TRBV10-3; D is perhaps TRBD1 (6 bases). CDR1 ENHRY and CDR2 SYGVKD come from the germline V gene. This CDR3 comprises 14 residues. V shed 10 bases and J shed 6 bases, with 19 bases lying between them. CDR3 DNA sequence: TGTGCCACCGACCCGACAGGAGTCCAAAACACCATATATTTT. Translation: CATDPTGVQNTIYF.

This clonotype appeared a few times. The rearrangement joins TRBV10-3 to TRBJ2-7, with D possibly TRBD2 on 5 matching bases. Germline V CDR1 and CDR2: ENHRY, SYGVKD. V was clipped by 4 bases and J by 4 bases, with 14 bases between them. This CDR3 is 14 amino acids long. The CDR3 bases are TGTGCCATCAGTGTTAGGCTTAGCGTATACGAGCAGTACTTC. This encodes CAISVRLSVYEQYF.

Written as DNA, the CDR3 is TGTGCCAGCAGCGTAGATCCCAGTACCTACGAGCAGTACTTC. As protein: CASSVDPSTYEQYF. This chain links TRBV9 with TRBJ2-7; D uncertain. Germline CDR1 SGDLS, CDR2 YYNGEE. The CDR3 consists of 14 residues. Trimming took 0 bases from V and 2 from J, leaving 9 bases between them.

This clonotype was observed a few times. The DNA is omitted, as the CDR3 cannot be located on it reliably, and the CDR3 follows TCRdb's listing. The chain recombines TRBV24-1 with TRBJ2-5; the D call in the table, TRBD1, was not verified against the DNA. Germline V gene data show CDR1 as KGHDR and CDR2 as SFDVKD. The CDR3 length equals 16 residues, ends included. CDR3 protein: CATSVPSGAGGETQYF.

This clonotype was seen a few times. The chain links TRBV4-3 to TRBJ1-5; D remains unclear. The CDR3 has 15 amino acids. The germline V and J ends were trimmed by 0 bases and 7 bases, with 13 bases remaining between them. The V gene's germline CDR1 is LGHNA and CDR2 YSLEER. CDR3: CASSQDLGVGQPQHF. The CDR3 nucleotides are TGCGCCAGCAGCCAAGATCTGGGAGTGGGGCAGCCCCAGCATTTT.

The chain links TRBV4-2 to TRBJ2-5; D remains unclear. Germline CDR1 LGHNA, CDR2 YNFKEQ. V lost 4 bases, J lost 5 bases, and 14 bases lay in between. This CDR3 has 14 residues. CDR3 residues: CASSLALGPETQYF. The CDR3 DNA reads TGTGCCAGCAGCCTGGCCTTAGGTCCCGAGACCCAGTACTTC.

This clonotype was counted at least ten times. V usage is TRBV5-1 and J usage is TRBJ2-3, with D perhaps being TRBD1 or TRBD2 (5 bases each). CDR3 length: 13 amino acids. The germline V gene encodes CDR1 SGHRS and CDR2 YFSETQ. V dropped 7 bases and J dropped 6 bases, with 15 bases sitting between them. Written as DNA, the CDR3 is TGCGCCAGCGGTTCTGCCGGGGCTGATACGCAGTATTTT. The encoded protein is CASGSAGADTQYF.

This chain joins TRBV7-9 and TRBJ1-1; D is unclear. This CDR3 has 17 amino acids. Trimming removed 4 bases from V and 5 bases from J, with 23 bases in between. Germline CDR1 SEHNR, CDR2 FQNEAQ (reference sequence). The CDR3 protein is CASSSSSRQARGTEAFF. In nucleotides, the CDR3 is TGTGCCAGCAGCTCCAGTAGCCGTCAGGCAAGAGGAACTGAAGCTTTCTTT.

This clonotype was found many times. This chain's CDR3 is CASSLLLGGDTDTQYF. CDR3 sequence (DNA): TGTGCCAGCAGCTTATTGCTCGGGGGGGACACAGATACGCAGTATTTT. The rearrangement joins TRBV7-8 to TRBJ2-3, with 8 bases fitting TRBD2. This CDR3 contains 16 residues. V shed 2 bases, J shed 2 bases, and the junction held 6 bases outside the gene matches. CDR1 SGHVS and CDR2 FQNEAQ come from the germline V gene.

This clonotype turned up a few times. This chain links TRBV7-8 with TRBJ2-1, with TRBD2 as a possible D gene (6 bases). Trimming took 5 bases from V and 4 from J, leaving 18 bases between them. The CDR3 consists of 16 residues. Germline loops: CDR1 SGHVS, CDR2 FQNEAQ. The CDR3 DNA is TGTGCCAGCAGCCCGGTCCGGGACTGGGGGTACAATGAGCAGTTCTTC. It encodes CASSPVRDWGYNEQFF. The variable domain in full, completed from reference TRBV7-8 and TRBJ2-1, reads GAGVSQSPRYKVAKRGQDVALRCDPISGHVSLFWYQQALGQGPEFLTYFQNEAQLDKSGLPSDRFFAERPEGSVSTLKIQRTQQEDSAVYLCASSPVRDWGYNEQFFGPGTRLTVL.